The count of the clone carrying this TCR beta chain is one. The CDR3 extends over 12 amino acids. Germline V gene sequence: CDR1 ENHRY, CDR2 SYGVKD. The germline V and J ends were trimmed by 10 bases and 4 bases, with 11 bases remaining between them. This record comes from a study of CD8 T cells in Susac syndrome. RNA totalling about 0.5 to 1 ug underwent reverse transcription with random hexamers. TCRdb called the immunoSEQ multiplex PCR reads again in MiXCR, with one record for every CDR3 protein. The profile shows nearly 200,000 distinct CDR3 sequences, 90% to 95% of them singletons. The sequenced sample consisted of CD4+ T cells from PBMCs. The origin of this receptor is a human donor with multiple sclerosis. The chain couples TRBV10-3 to TRBJ2-1, with D perhaps matching TRBD2 (5 bases). The CDR3 spells CATGSAYNEQFF. The DNA of the CDR3 is TGTGCCACGGGAAGTGCGTACAATGAGCAGTTCTTC.